These T cell receptor gamma chains were read from a single sample in a study of Vδ1+ human thymocytes. TCRdb redid clone calling on the multiplex PCR reads using CATT. The sample contains about 36,000 gamma-chain clones, around 21% of which appear only once. What was sequenced was Vdelta1+ gamma-delta thymocytes from the thymus. These receptors were collected from a girl in the first two years of life who had congenital heart surgery. The CDR3 runs from the conserved cysteine through the conserved F or W. Expanded clones get a size class; other rows say once, few or many, or leave the size out.

j_call clone_size v_call cdr3_aa cdr3_nt
TRGJP2 . TRGV8 CATWDSRYSSDWIKTF TGTGCCACCTGGGATAGTAGATATAGTAGTGATTGGATCAAGACGTTT
TRGJ1/TRGJ2 . TRGV4 CATWEISYYKKLF TGTGCCACCTGGGAAATCAGTTATTATAAGAAACTCTTT
TRGJ1/TRGJ2 . TRGV2 CATWDGPGGKLF TGTGCCACCTGGGATGGGCCCGGGGGGAAACTCTTT
TRGJ1/TRGJ2 few TRGV9 CAFWEAGGDYYKKLF TGTGCCTTTTGGGAGGCTGGGGGGGATTATTATAAGAAACTCTTT
TRGJ1/TRGJ2 few TRGV8 CATWDNSVYYKKLF TGTGCCACCTGGGATAATAGCGTTTATTATAAGAAACTCTTT
TRGJP2 . TRGV3 CATWDRPSGSDWIKTF TGTGCCACCTGGGACAGGCCGAGTGGTAGTGATTGGATCAAGACGTTT
TRGJ1/TRGJ2 . TRGV2 CATWDYSNKKLF TGTGCCACCTGGGACTACTCCAATAAGAAACTCTTT
TRGJ1/TRGJ2 . TRGV8 CATWELKNYYKKLF TGTGCCACCTGGGAGCTGAAGAATTATTATAAGAAACTCTTT
TRGJ1/TRGJ2 few TRGV9 CALWEVPACDKKLF TGTGCCTTGTGGGAGGTGCCGGCGTGTGATAAGAAACTCTTT
TRGJP2 . TRGV2 CATWKRGGSSDWIKTF TGTGCCACCTGGAAGCGAGGAGGTAGTAGTGATTGGATCAAGACGTTT
TRGJ1/TRGJ2 . TRGV3 CATWDSYFYYKKLF TGTGCCACCTGGGACAGTTACTTCTATTATAAGAAACTCTTT
TRGJP2 few TRGV8 CATWDSFRSDWIKTF TGTGCCACCTGGGATAGTTTTCGTAGTGATTGGATCAAGACGTTT
TRGJP2 . TRGV4 CATWDGPSGSSDWIKTF TGTGCCACCTGGGATGGGCCGTCGGGGAGTAGTGATTGGATCAAGACGTTT
TRGJP2 . TRGV3 CATWDRSSDWIKTF TGTGCCACCTGGGACAGAAGTAGTGATTGGATCAAGACGTTT
TRGJ1/TRGJ2 few TRGV2 CATWDGQRYYKKLF TGTGCCACCTGGGACGGGCAGAGGTATTATAAGAAACTCTTT
TRGJ1/TRGJ2 few TRGV4 CATWDWVKKLF TGTGCCACCTGGGATTGGGTAAAGAAACTCTTT
TRGJ1/TRGJ2 . TRGV4 CATWDGDFYYKKLF TGTGCCACCTGGGATGGGGATTTTTATTATAAGAAACTCTTT
TRGJ1/TRGJ2 . TRGV4 CATWDSPRDYYKKLF TGTGCCACCTGGGATTCCCCTCGGGATTATTATAAGAAACTCTTT
TRGJ1/TRGJ2 few TRGV5 CATWDRPWLFHYKKLF TGTGCCACCTGGGACAGGCCCTGGCTATTTCATTATAAGAAACTCTTT
TRGJ1/TRGJ2 few TRGV3 CATWDRSIKKLF TGTGCCACCTGGGACAGATCTATAAAGAAACTCTTT
TRGJ1/TRGJ2 . TRGV2 CATWDGPSSYYKKLF TGTGCCACCTGGGACGGGCCTTCGAGTTATTATAAGAAACTCTTT
TRGJ1/TRGJ2 . TRGV9 CALWEVLRWDYKKLF TGTGCCTTGTGGGAGGTGCTCAGGTGGGATTATAAGAAACTCTTT
TRGJ1/TRGJ2 few TRGV8 CATWLGAKKLF TGTGCCACCTGGCTCGGAGCTAAGAAACTCTTT
TRGJ1/TRGJ2 few TRGV5 CATWDTYKKLF TGTGCCACCTGGGACACATATAAGAAACTCTTT
TRGJ1/TRGJ2 few TRGV2 CATWDGFRFLF TGTGCCACCTGGGACGGGTTTCGTTTCCTCTTT
TRGJ1/TRGJ2 . TRGV3 CATWDGVACYKKLF TGTGCCACCTGGGACGGGGTCGCTTGTTATAAGAAACTCTTT
TRGJ1/TRGJ2 few TRGV2 CATWDGLGIYKKLF TGTGCCACCTGGGACGGCTTAGGGATTTATAAGAAACTCTTT
TRGJ1/TRGJ2 . TRGV2 CATWDGGEYKKLF TGTGCCACCTGGGACGGAGGGGAATATAAGAAACTCTTT
TRGJP2 . TRGV8 CATWDRPNSSDWIKTF TGTGCCACCTGGGATAGGCCAAATAGTAGTGATTGGATCAAGACGTTT
TRGJP1 . TRGV2 CATWDAGWFKIF TGTGCCACCTGGGACGCAGGTTGGTTCAAGATATTT
TRGJ1/TRGJ2 . TRGV9 CALWEVLSYYKKLF TGTGCCTTGTGGGAGGTGCTTAGTTATTATAAGAAACTCTTT
TRGJP2 . TRGV2 CATWDVVSDWIKTF TGTGCCACCTGGGACGTCGTTAGTGATTGGATCAAGACGTTT
TRGJ1/TRGJ2 . TRGV9 CALWEVHSRYKKLF TGTGCCTTGTGGGAGGTGCATTCTCGGTATAAGAAACTCTTT
TRGJ1/TRGJ2 . TRGV3 CATWDRPQSNCKKLF TGTGCCACCTGGGACAGGCCCCAAAGTAATTGTAAGAAACTCTTT
TRGJ1/TRGJ2 . TRGV3 CATWDTSYKKLF TGTGCCACCTGGGACACCTCTTATAAGAAACTCTTT